This T cell receptor (beta chain) appears in the sequencing data of a study of blood T cell repertoires in COVID-19. Study as a whole: From T cells, B-cell-depleted T cells, or PBMCs came the material, which was cDNA or gDNA.

The table lists this clone with a count of one. Clones were sequenced by immunoSEQ multiplex PCR, and TCRdb holds only the in-frame ones, with some missing. The sample records about 300,000 clones, approximately 90% being singletons. Enrolment of Seattle patients took place during active infection, and they were followed longitudinally. The source is a woman aged 25 to 39 with COVID-19, enrolled during active disease. The source material was peripheral blood.

The CDR3: CASSTSGGQETQYF. CDR3 DNA: TGTGCCAGCAGTACTAGCGGGGGCCAAGAGACCCAGTACTTC. The chain recombines TRBV2 with TRBJ2-5, with 11 positions matching TRBD2. Germline assignment: CDR1 SNHLY and CDR2 FYNNEI. The V and J ends lost 5 bases and 1 base, in that order; junction bases with no gene match: 0. This CDR3 region has 14 residues.